A single sample is the source of the 13 T cell receptor beta chains below, sequenced in a study of OX40 agonist ivuxolimab in advanced cancers. TCRdb keeps only in-frame clones here, not all; method: immunoSEQ multiplex PCR. Counted here are 55,000 to 65,000 clones, more than 80% occurring once; the ten biggest clones make up approximately 1.8%. Sequences were derived from CD4+ or CD8+ T cells sorted from blood, sampled in a trial of the OX40 agonist ivuxolimab. These receptors all stem from an adult with an advanced solid tumor such as melanoma, head and neck, liver or kidney cancer.

This chain links TRBV14 with TRBJ2-1, with D perhaps matching TRBD1 (6 bases). The CDR3 is 14 residues long. CDR1 and CDR2 (germline): SGHDN, FVKESK. V dropped 5 bases and J dropped 8 bases, with 16 bases sitting between them. The CDR3 region has the DNA TGTGCCAGCAGCGAATGGACAGCGGACGATGAGCAGTTCTTC. It translates to CASSEWTADDEQFF.

The chain couples TRBV2 to TRBJ1-2, with a tentative D call TRBD1 (5 bases). The CDR3 spans 12 residues. The germline gives CDR1 SNHLY, CDR2 FYNNEI. Trimming shortened V by 6 bases and J by 8 bases, and 13 bases separated the two germline ends. DNA of the CDR3: TGTGCCAGCAGGGAATGGGGGTTGGGCTACACCTTC. Its protein product is CASREWGLGYTF.

The chain employs TRBV6-1 and TRBJ2-5, with 10 bases matching TRBD2. The CDR3 has 14 amino acids. CDR1 and CDR2 (germline): MNHNS, SASEGT. Losses at the gene ends were 2 bases for V and 5 bases for J; bases not matched to a gene: 2. The CDR3 region is CASSEQAGGETQYF. The CDR3 DNA reads TGTGCCAGCAGTGAACAAGCGGGGGGGGAGACCCAGTACTTC.

This clone was detected once. The gene calls are TRBV29-1 and TRBJ2-7, with D possibly called TRBD1 or TRBD2 (5 bases each). The length of the CDR3 is 12 residues. Trimming took off 4 bases at V and 3 bases at J, with 10 bases between the two ends. CDR1 and CDR2 from the germline V gene are SQVTM and ANQGSEA. The CDR3 coding sequence is TGCAGCGTTGGGGGACCGAGCTACGAGCAGTACTTC. Translated, it gives CSVGGPSYEQYF.

The genes are TRBV28 and TRBJ1-3; D is unresolved. Deletions cut 7 bases from V and 5 bases from J, with 15 bases between. Germline CDR1 is MDHEN and CDR2 is SYDVKM. CDR3 length: 14 amino acids. The CDR3 nucleotides read TGTGCCAGCACCTCCGGGGTGCAGAGAAACACCATATATTTT. This gives the protein CASTSGVQRNTIYF.

V gene TRBV6-5 combines with J gene TRBJ2-7; the D gene is possibly TRBD2 (6 bases). Germline-derived CDR1 and CDR2 are MNHEY and SVGAGI. This CDR3 has 13 residues. V was trimmed by 5 bases and J by 3 bases, leaving 11 bases between them. The CDR3 nucleotides read TGTGCCAGCAGTCAAGGGGAGGTCTACGAGCAGTACTTC. As protein: CASSQGEVYEQYF.

The table lists this clone with a count of one. The rearrangement joins TRBV7-2 to TRBJ1-1, with D uncertain. V lost 2 bases and J 1 base, leaving 5 bases between the germline ends. The CDR3 runs to 13 residues. CDR1 and CDR2 from the germline V gene are SGHTA and FQGNSA. DNA for the CDR3: TGTGCCAGCAGCTTACCACCGAACACTGAAGCTTTCTTT. This translates into CASSLPPNTEAFF.

The rearrangement uses TRBV9 and TRBJ1-3; D ambiguous. CDR1 and CDR2 from the germline V gene are SGDLS and YYNGEE. V lost 4 bases, J lost 0 bases, and 11 bases lay in between. The CDR3 loop spans 15 amino acids. The chain's CDR3 is CASSTAVSSGNTIYF. DNA of the CDR3: TGTGCCAGCAGCACAGCAGTTAGCTCTGGAAACACCATATATTTT.

The chain combines TRBV7-9 with TRBJ1-2; TRBD1 is a possible D gene (5 bases). Between the trimmed V and J ends, which lost 0 bases and 7 bases, there was a span of 15 bases. This CDR3 contains 15 residues. In germline, CDR1 is SEHNR, CDR2 FQNEAQ (reference sequence). The CDR3 region is CASSLAFGGDGGYTF. CDR3 DNA sequence: TGTGCCAGCAGCTTAGCTTTTGGGGGGGACGGTGGCTACACCTTC. Drawing the rest from reference TRBV7-9 and TRBJ1-2, the complete variable domain is DTGVSQNPRHKITKRGQNVTFRCDPISEHNRLYWYRQTLGQGPEFLTYFQNEAQLEKSRLLSDRFSAERPKGSFSTLEIQRTEQGDSAMYLCASSLAFGGDGGYTFGSGTRLTVV.

This clone came up once. The J gene is TRBJ2-5, the V gene TRBV9; D call uncertain. This CDR3 contains 15 residues. The V end lost 4 bases, the J end lost 0 bases, and 13 bases lay between the germline ends. Germline V lookup: CDR1 SGDLS, CDR2 YYNGEE. Here the CDR3 DNA reads TGTGCCAGCAGCTCACTCCGGGCGGACCAAGAGACCCAGTACTTC. Translating it yields CASSSLRADQETQYF.

The chain joins TRBV5-1 to TRBJ2-6; unclear D gene. This CDR3 has 19 residues. Looked up from germline, CDR1 is SGHRS and CDR2 is YFSETQ. V was pared by 1 base and J by 4 bases, with 21 bases between. The CDR3 region has the DNA TGCGCCAGCAGCTTGTCCCCGGGTAACGGACCCTTCGGGGCCAACGTCCTGACTTTC. It specifies CASSLSPGNGPFGANVLTF.

This clone turned up a few times. The rearrangement joins TRBV9 to TRBJ2-7; 7 bases are shared with TRBD1. With V trimmed by 5 bases and J by 0 bases, 8 bases remained unmatched. The CDR3 sequence is 15 residues long. In germline, CDR1 is SGDLS, CDR2 YYNGEE. Here the CDR3 reads CASSLGQTHSYEQYF. The DNA for the CDR3 is TGTGCCAGCAGTTTGGGACAGACTCACTCCTACGAGCAGTACTTC.

The table lists this clone with a few counts. V gene TRBV19 combines with J gene TRBJ1-2; tentatively, D is TRBD1 (6 bases). The CDR3 runs 15 residues. V was cut by 3 bases and J by 5 bases, with 16 bases left in between. Germline V lookup: CDR1 LNHDA, CDR2 SQIVND (reference sequence). DNA of the CDR3: TGTGCCAGTAGTATGAGCAGGGGAAGTAATTATGGCTACACCTTC. Its protein is CASSMSRGSNYGYTF. The entire variable domain, with the rest obtained from reference TRBV19 and TRBJ1-2, is as follows: DGGITQSPKYLFRKEGQNVTLSCEQNLNHDAMYWYRQDPGQGLRLIYYSQIVNDFQKGDIAEGYSVSREKKESFPLTVTSAQKNPTAFYLCASSMSRGSNYGYTFGSGTRLTVV.